Sequencing of this TCR beta chain was carried out in a study of T cell responses to AZD1222 COVID-19 vaccine. The CDR3 runs 16 residues. V trimming: 10 bases; J trimming: 7 bases; junction bases outside the gene matches: 17. Germline loops: CDR1 ENHRY, CDR2 SYGVKD. Data came from immunoSEQ multiplex PCR; TCRdb stores just in-frame clones and leaves some out. The data show about 180,000 clones, with approximately 92% seen just once and around 0.93% held by the top ten. The sample consisted of peripheral blood, taken 28 days after the second dose of the MenACWY control vaccine. The clonotype comes from an adult who received the MenACWY meningococcal vaccine as a control. V gene TRBV10-3 combines with J gene TRBJ1-5, with TRBD1 matching 9 bases. The CDR3 nucleotides read TGTGCCACCCGACCGGGACAGGGTTTAGGGCCCCAGCCCCAGCATTTT. Its translation is CATRPGQGLGPQPQHF.